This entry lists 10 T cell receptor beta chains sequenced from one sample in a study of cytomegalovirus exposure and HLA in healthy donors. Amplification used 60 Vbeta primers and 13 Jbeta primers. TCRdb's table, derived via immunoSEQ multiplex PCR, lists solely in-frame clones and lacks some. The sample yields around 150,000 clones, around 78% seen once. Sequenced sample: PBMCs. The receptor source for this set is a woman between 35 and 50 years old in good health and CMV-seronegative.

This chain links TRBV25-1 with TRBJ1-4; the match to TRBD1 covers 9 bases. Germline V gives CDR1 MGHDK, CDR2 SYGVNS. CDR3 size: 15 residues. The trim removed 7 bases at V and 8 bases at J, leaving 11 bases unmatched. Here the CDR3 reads CASMALGTGREKLFF. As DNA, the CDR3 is TGTGCCAGCATGGCTCTCGGGACAGGGCGCGAAAAACTGTTTTTT.

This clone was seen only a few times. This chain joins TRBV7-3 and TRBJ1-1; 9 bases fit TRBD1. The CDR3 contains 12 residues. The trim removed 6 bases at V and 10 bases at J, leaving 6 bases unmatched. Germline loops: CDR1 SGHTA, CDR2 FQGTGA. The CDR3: CASRTNRGPAFF. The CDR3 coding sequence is TGTGCCAGCAGAACAAACAGGGGGCCAGCTTTCTTT.

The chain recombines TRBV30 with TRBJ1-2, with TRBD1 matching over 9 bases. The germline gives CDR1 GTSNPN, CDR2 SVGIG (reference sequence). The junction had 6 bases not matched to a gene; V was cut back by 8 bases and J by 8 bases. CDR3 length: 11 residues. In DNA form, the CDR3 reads TGTGCCGCACAGGGGGCGGTAGGCTACACCTTC. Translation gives CAAQGAVGYTF.

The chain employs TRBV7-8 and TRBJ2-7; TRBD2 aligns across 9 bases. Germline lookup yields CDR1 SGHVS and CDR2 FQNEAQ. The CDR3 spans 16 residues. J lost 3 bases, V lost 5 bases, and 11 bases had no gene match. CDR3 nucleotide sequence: TGTGCCAGCAGCCCCGTCGAAGCGGGAGGTGGCTACGAGCAGTACTTC. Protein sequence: CASSPVEAGGGYEQYF.

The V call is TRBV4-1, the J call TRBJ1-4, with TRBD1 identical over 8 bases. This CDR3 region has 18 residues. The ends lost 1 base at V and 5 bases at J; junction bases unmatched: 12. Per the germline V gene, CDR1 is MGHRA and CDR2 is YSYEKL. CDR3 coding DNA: TGCGCCAGCAGCCAAGCGGACAGGGTGATGGCGGTCAATGAAAAACTGTTTTTT. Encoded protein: CASSQADRVMAVNEKLFF.

Here the CDR3 DNA reads TGTGCCAGCAGCTTACCGGGGGGGGACAGACCTAACTATGGCTACACCTTC. It codes for CASSLPGGDRPNYGYTF. J is TRBJ1-2 and V is TRBV11-3; 7 nucleotides align to TRBD1. The CDR3 totals 17 residues. In germline, CDR1 is SGHNT, CDR2 YENEEA. The V and J ends lost 2 bases and 0 bases, in that order; junction bases with no gene match: 9.

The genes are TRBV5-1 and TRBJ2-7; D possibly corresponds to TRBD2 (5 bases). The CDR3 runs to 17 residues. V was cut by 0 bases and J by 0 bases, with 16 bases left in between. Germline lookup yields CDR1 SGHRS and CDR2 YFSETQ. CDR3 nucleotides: TGCGCCAGCAGCTTGGGAGGGTGGACCTGGAGCTCCTACGAGCAGTACTTC. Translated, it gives CASSLGGWTWSSYEQYF.

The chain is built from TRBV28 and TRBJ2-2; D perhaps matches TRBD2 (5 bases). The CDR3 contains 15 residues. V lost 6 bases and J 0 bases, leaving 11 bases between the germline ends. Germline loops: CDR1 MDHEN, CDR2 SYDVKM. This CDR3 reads CASSLGGSNTGELFF. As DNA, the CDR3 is TGTGCCAGCAGCCTCGGAGGCTCGAACACCGGGGAGCTGTTTTTT.

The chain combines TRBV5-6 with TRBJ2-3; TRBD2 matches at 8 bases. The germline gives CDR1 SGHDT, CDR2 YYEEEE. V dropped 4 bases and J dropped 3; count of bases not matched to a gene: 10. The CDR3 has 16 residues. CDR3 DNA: TGTGCCAGCAGCCAAACCCCTAGCGGGTTAACAGATACGCAGTATTTT. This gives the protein CASSQTPSGLTDTQYF. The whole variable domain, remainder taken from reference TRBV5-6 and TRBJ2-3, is DAGVTQSPTHLIKTRGQQVTLRCSPKSGHDTVSWYQQALGQGPQFIFQYYEEEERQRGNFPDRFSGHQFPNYSSELNVNALLLGDSALYLCASSQTPSGLTDTQYFGPGTRLTVL.

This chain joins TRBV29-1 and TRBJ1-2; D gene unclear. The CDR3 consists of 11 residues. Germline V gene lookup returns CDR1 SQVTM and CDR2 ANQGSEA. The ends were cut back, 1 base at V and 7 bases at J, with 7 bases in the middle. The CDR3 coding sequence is TGCAGCGTTGAAGGGGCGGGTGGCTACACCTTC. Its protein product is CSVEGAGGYTF. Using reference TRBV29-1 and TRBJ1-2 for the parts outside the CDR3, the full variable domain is SAVISQKPSRDICQRGTSLTIQCQVDSQVTMMFWYRQQPGQSLTLIATANQGSEATYESGFVIDKFPISRPNLTFSTLTVSNMSPEDSSIYLCSVEGAGGYTFGSGTRLTVV.